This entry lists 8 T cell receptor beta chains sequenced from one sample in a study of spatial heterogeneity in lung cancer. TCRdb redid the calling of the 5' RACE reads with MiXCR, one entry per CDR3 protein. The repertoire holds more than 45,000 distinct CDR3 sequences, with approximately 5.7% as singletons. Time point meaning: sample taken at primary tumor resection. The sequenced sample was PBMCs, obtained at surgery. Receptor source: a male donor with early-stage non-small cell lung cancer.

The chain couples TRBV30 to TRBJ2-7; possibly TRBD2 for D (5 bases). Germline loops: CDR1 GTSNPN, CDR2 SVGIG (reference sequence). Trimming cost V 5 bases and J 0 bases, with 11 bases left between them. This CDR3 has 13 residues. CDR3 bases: TGTGCCTGGGGTGAAGGGAGCTCCTACGAGCAGTACTTC. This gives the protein CAWGEGSSYEQYF.

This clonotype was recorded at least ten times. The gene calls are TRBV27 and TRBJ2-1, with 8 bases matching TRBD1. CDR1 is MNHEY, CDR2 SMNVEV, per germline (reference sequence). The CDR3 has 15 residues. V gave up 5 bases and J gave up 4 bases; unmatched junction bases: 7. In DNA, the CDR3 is TGTGCCAGCAGTCTCCAGGGGGCAGGGTACAATGAGCAGTTCTTC. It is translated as CASSLQGAGYNEQFF.

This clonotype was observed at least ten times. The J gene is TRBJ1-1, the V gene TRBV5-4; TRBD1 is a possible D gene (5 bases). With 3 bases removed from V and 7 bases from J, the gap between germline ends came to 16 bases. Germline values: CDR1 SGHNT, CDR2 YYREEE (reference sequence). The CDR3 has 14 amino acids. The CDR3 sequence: CASSSHPDSYEAFF. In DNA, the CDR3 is TGTGCCAGCAGCTCGCACCCTGACAGCTATGAAGCTTTCTTT.

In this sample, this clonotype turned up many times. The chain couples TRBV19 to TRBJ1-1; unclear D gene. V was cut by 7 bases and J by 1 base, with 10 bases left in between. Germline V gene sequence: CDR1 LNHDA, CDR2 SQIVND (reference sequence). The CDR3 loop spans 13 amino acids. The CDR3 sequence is CASTLLGNTEAFF. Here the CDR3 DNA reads TGTGCCAGTACCCTTCTAGGGAACACTGAAGCTTTCTTT. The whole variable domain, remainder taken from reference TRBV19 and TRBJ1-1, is DGGITQSPKYLFRKEGQNVTLSCEQNLNHDAMYWYRQDPGQGLRLIYYSQIVNDFQKGDIAEGYSVSREKKESFPLTVTSAQKNPTAFYLCASTLLGNTEAFFGQGTRLTVV.

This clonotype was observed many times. The CDR3 here is CSANQGKEKLFF. The CDR3 nucleotides are TGCAGTGCTAACCAGGGGAAAGAAAAACTGTTTTTT. J is TRBJ1-4 and V is TRBV20-1; the D gene is possibly TRBD1 (6 bases). Germline V lookup: CDR1 DFQATT, CDR2 SNEGSKA (reference sequence). There are 12 residues in the CDR3. Trimming pared 4 bases from V and 8 bases from J, leaving 11 bases between.

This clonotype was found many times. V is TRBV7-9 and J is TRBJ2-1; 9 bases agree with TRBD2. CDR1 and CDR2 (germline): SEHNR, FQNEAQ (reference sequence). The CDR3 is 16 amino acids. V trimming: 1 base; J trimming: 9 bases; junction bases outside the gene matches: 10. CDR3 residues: CASSLGSSGRIVEQFF. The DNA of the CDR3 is TGTGCCAGCAGCTTAGGGAGTAGCGGGAGAATCGTTGAGCAGTTCTTC.

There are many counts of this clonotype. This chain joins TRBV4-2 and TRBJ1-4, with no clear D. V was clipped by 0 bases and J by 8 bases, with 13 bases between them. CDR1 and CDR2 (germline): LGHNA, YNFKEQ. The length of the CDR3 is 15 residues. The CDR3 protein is CASSQDEGTVEKLFF. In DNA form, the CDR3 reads TGTGCCAGCAGCCAAGATGAGGGAACGGTCGAAAAACTGTTTTTT.

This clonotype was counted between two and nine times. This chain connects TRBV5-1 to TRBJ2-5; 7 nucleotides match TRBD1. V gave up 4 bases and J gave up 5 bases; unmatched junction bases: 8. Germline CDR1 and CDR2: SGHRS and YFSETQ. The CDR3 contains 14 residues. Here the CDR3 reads CASSGDRAGETQYF. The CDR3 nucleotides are TGCGCCAGCAGCGGAGACAGGGCCGGGGAGACCCAGTACTTC.